This T cell receptor beta chain was sequenced in a study of T cells in localized non-small cell lung cancer. Study outcomes and limitations: A higher density of T cells in blood coincided with extended overall survival. Sequencing covered just one tumor region, so heterogeneity cannot be ruled out.

With respect to this clone: Its matching antigen is unknown.

This CDR3 contains 15 residues. Trimming cost V 6 bases and J 5 bases, with 14 bases left between them. Germline lookup yields CDR1 MNHNY and CDR2 SVGAGI (reference sequence). Assay used: immunoSEQ multiplex PCR; TCRdb lists only in-frame clones, some missing. This sample carries 25,000 to 30,000 clones, around four fifths of them seen once, and the ten largest clones take about 4%. This receptor was identified in a woman aged 35-75 years with stage I lung adenocarcinoma. The sequencing here drew on peripheral blood, taken before any cancer treatment. V is TRBV6-6 and J is TRBJ1-6; D gene uncertain. CDR3 protein: CASRQPALNNSPLHF. The CDR3 coding sequence is TGTGCCAGCAGACAGCCCGCGCTGAATAATTCACCCCTCCACTTT.